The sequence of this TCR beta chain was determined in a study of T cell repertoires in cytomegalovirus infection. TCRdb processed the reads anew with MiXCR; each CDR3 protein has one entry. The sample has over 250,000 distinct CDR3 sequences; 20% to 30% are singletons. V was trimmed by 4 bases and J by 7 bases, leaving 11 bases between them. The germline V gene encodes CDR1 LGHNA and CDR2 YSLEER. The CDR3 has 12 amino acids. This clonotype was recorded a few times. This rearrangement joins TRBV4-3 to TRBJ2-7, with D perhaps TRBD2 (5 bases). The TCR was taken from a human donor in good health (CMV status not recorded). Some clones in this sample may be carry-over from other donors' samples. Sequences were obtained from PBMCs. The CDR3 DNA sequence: TGCGCCAGCAGCCTAATGTCGGGAGAGCAGTACTTC. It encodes CASSLMSGEQYF.